One and the same sample provided the 4 T cell receptor beta chains below, sequenced in a study of blood T cells in healthy people across ages. A second PCR, run for roughly 7 to 12 cycles, used a sample-barcoded 5' primer plus a J-beta primer mix. TCRdb reprocessed the 5' RACE reads with MiXCR, giving one entry per CDR3 protein. The profile covers approximately 1,000,000 distinct CDR3 sequences, with 30% to 40% appearing a single time and 10% to 15% taken by the ten largest. The sequenced sample consisted of blood. The receptors shown here come from a man aged 18 to 29 in good health.

As for this clonotype: With a much larger clone just one base away, this may be a read error. This rearrangement joins TRBV5-1 to TRBJ2-7, with D possibly TRBD1 on 5 matching bases. The length of the CDR3 is 16 residues. Deletions cut 4 bases from V and 7 bases from J, with 24 bases between. The germline gives CDR1 SGHRS, CDR2 YFSETQ. The CDR3: CASSPTVLLSYNEQYF. CDR3 DNA sequence: TGCGCCAGCAGCCCGACAGTACTCCTCTCCTACAATGAGCAGTACTTC. Full variable domain (rest looked up from reference TRBV5-1 and TRBJ2-7): KAGVTQTPRYLIKTRGQQVTLSCSPISGHRSVSWYQQTPGQGLQFLFEYFSETQRNKGNFPGRFSGRQFSNSRSEMNVSTLELGDSALYLCASSPTVLLSYNEQYFGPGTRLTVT.

CDR3 DNA sequence: TGTGCCAGCAGCCCTAATTTAGCGGGGGGACCGTACAATGAGCAGTACTTC. Translating it yields CASSPNLAGGPYNEQYF. The chain carries TRBV9 and TRBJ2-1; TRBD2 matches 10 bases. The J call may be wrong; the DNA end is better matched by TRBJ2-7. The CDR3 length is 17 residues. Germline V lookup: CDR1 SGDLS, CDR2 YYNGEE.

A few counts support this clonotype. This chain joins TRBV10-3 and TRBJ1-5; D may be TRBD1 (5 bases). This CDR3 is 13 amino acids long. Trimming took 4 bases from V and 3 from J, leaving 7 bases between them. Germline V lookup: CDR1 ENHRY, CDR2 SYGVKD. The CDR3 loop reads CAISGGNNQPQHF. The CDR3 DNA follows: TGTGCCATCAGTGGGGGGAACAATCAGCCCCAGCATTTT.

This clonotype was detected only a few times. The V gene is TRBV7-9, the J gene TRBJ2-5, with 7 bases identical to TRBD1. The trim removed 4 bases at V and 2 bases at J, leaving 4 bases unmatched. The germline CDR1 and CDR2 sequences are SEHNR and FQNEAQ (reference sequence). CDR3 length: 14 residues. Written as DNA, the CDR3 is TGTGCCAGCAGCTCCCCAGGGGGACAAGAGACCCAGTACTTC. Its translation: CASSSPGGQETQYF.